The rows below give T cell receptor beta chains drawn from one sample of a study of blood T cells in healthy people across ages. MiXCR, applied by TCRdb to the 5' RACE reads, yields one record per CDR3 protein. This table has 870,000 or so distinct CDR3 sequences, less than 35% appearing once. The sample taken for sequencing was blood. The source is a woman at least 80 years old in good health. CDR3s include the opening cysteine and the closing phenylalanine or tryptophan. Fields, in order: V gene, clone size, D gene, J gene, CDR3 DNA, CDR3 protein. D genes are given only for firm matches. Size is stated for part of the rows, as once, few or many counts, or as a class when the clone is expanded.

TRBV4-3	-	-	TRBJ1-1	TGCGCCAGCAGCCAAGAGGCCAGGGCGACCACTGAAGCTTTCTTT	CASSQEARATTEAFF
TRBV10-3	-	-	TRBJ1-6	TGTGCCATCAGGGGGAATTCACCCCTCCACTTT	CAIRGNSPLHF
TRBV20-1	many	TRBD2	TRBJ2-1	TGCAGTGCTCCGACTAGCGGGACCCCCTGGGGCTACAATGAGCAGTTCTTC	CSAPTSGTPWGYNEQFF
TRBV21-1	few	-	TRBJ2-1	TGTGCCAGCTACCACAGGCTGTTGAACTACAATGAGCAGTTCTTC	CASYHRLLNYNEQFF
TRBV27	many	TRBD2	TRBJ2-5	TGTGCCAGCAGTTTTAACGGGGGGGCAGAGACCCAGTACTTC	CASSFNGGAETQYF
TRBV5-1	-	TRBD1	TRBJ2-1	TGCGCCAGCAGTCTGGGACAGTCCTACAATGAGCAGGTCTTC	CASSLGQSYNEQVF
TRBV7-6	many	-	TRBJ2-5	TGTGCCAGCAGATCTCCAGGAGGACAAGAGACCCAGTACTTC	CASRSPGGQETQYF
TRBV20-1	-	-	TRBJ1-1	TGCAGTACCATGATGGGCCGTGAAGCTTTCTTT	CSTMMGREAFF
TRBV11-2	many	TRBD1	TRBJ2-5	TGTGCCAGCAGCTTAGATCGTACAGGGGGTGAGACCCAGTACTTC	CASSLDRTGGETQYF
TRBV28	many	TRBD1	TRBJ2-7	TGTGCCAGCAGTTCACCCGGGACAGGGGGCTTGAACGAGCAGTACTTC	CASSSPGTGGLNEQYF
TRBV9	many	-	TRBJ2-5	TGTGCCAGCAGCGTAACCCCCTCGCGGGGAGAGACCCAGTACTTC	CASSVTPSRGETQYF
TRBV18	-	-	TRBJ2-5	TGTGCCAGCTCACCACCGCGTAGCCTAGAGACCCAGTACTTC	CASSPPRSLETQYF
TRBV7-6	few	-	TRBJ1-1	TGTGCCAGCAGCTTAACGTACATGAACACTGAAGCTTTCTTT	CASSLTYMNTEAFF
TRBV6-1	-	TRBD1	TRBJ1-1	TGTGCCAGCAGCAAACGCGCGACAGGGTACAAGAACACTGAAGCTTTCTTT	CASSKRATGYKNTEAFF
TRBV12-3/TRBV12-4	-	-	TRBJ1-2	TGTGCCAGCAGTTTAACCCTCCGGGTTGGCTACACCTTC	CASSLTLRVGYTF
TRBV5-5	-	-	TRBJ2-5	TGTGCCAGCAGCCCGGTGAACCGCGGGACAATCGGCCAAGAGACCCAGTACTTC	CASSPVNRGTIGQETQYF
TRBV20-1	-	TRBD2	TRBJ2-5	TGCAGTGCTAGAGATCAGAGACTAGCAGTAGAGACCCAGTACTTC	CSARDQRLAVETQYF
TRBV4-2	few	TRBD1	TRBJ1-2	TGTGCCAGCAGCCAAGATCAGGGGGCACTAGCTGGCTACACCTTC	CASSQDQGALAGYTF
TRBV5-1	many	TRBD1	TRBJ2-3	TGCGCCAGCAGCTCAAACACACAGGGGGCGCGTACGCAGTATTTT	CASSSNTQGARTQYF
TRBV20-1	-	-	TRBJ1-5	TGCAGTGCTATGACCTTTAGCAATCAGCCCCAGCATTTT	CSAMTFSNQPQHF
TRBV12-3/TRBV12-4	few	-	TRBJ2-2	TGTGCCAGCAGTTTACCCGGGACGACCAAAGTCGGGGAGCTGTTTTTT	CASSLPGTTKVGELFF
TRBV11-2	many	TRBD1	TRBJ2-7	TGTGCCAGCAGCTTCCGGAGGACAGGGAGCTCCTACGAGCAGTACTTC	CASSFRRTGSSYEQYF
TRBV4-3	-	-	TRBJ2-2	TGCGCCAGCAGCCAAGAGGGGCTGATCACCGGGGAGCTGTTTTTT	CASSQEGLITGELFF
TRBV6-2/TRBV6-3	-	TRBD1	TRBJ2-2	TGTGCCAGCACTCACAGGGGGCTTCGGGCGAACACCGGGGAGCTGTTTTTT	CASTHRGLRANTGELFF
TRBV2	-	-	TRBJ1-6	TGTGCCAGCAGTGAACAAGGGACCGGGACCTATAATTCACCCCTCCACTTT	CASSEQGTGTYNSPLHF
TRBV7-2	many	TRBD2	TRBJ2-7	TGTGCCAGCAGCTTGGGGACTAGCGGGGCACCCTACGAGCAGTACTTC	CASSLGTSGAPYEQYF
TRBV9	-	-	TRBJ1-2	TGTGCCAGCAGCGTAGTAGGTGGTTTCTATGGCTACACCTTC	CASSVVGGFYGYTF
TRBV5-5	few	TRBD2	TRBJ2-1	TGTGCCAGCAGCTGGGGGCCCCTAGCGGGGGGCCCATACAATGAGCAGTTCTTC	CASSWGPLAGGPYNEQFF
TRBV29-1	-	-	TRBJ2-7	TGCAGCGTCCAAGCCCCGACTAGAGTCGAGCAGTACTTC	CSVQAPTRVEQYF
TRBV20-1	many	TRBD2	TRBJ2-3	TGCAGTGCTCAGACTAGCGGGGGATCGGATACGCAGTATTTT	CSAQTSGGSDTQYF
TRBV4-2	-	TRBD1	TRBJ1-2	TGTGCCAGCAGCCAAGACGGACAGGGGTCGGTCTATGGCTACACCTTC	CASSQDGQGSVYGYTF
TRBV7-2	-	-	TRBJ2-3	TGTGCCAGCAGCTTAGTCCCCCCCCTAGATACGCAGTATTTT	CASSLVPPLDTQYF
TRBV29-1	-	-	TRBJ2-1	TGCAGCGTTCGCCCCGGGAATGAGCAGTTCTTC	CSVRPGNEQFF
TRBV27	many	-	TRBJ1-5	TGTGCCAGCAGACGGACAGACAATCAGCCCCAGCATTTT	CASRRTDNQPQHF
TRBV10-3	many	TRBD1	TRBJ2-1	TGTGCCATCAGCCCGACAGGGCACAATGAGCAGTTCTTC	CAISPTGHNEQFF
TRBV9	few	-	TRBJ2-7	TGTGCCAGCAGCGTTGGACAGTCCTCCTACAATGAGCAGTACTTC	CASSVGQSSYNEQYF
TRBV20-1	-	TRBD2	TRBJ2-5	TGCAGTGCCCAGGTACCAGCGGGGGCGGAAGAGACCCAGTACTTC	CSAQVPAGAEETQYF
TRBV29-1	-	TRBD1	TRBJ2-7	TGCAGCGTGGACAGGGGGCGACCTTACGAGCAGTACTTC	CSVDRGRPYEQYF
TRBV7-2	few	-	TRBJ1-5	TGTGCCAGCAGCTTAGGTCAGGCTCAGCCCCAGCATTTT	CASSLGQAQPQHF
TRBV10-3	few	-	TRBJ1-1	TGTGCCATCAGTGAGTCTGACAGTTACACTGAAGCTTTCTTT	CAISESDSYTEAFF
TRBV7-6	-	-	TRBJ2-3	TGTGCCAGCAGCTTAGAGGCGAGCAGGGCGCAGTATTTT	CASSLEASRAQYF
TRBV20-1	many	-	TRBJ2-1	TGCAGTGCTAGAGACTCTAGCCGGAATGAGCAGTTCTTC	CSARDSSRNEQFF
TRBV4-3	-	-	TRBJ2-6	TGCGCCAGCAGCCCGTTGGACACCATCAATTCTGGGGCCAACGTCCTGACTTTC	CASSPLDTINSGANVLTF
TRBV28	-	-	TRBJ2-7	TGTGCCAGCAGCACACCGGGACCCTATAGTGAGCAGTACTTC	CASSTPGPYSEQYF